A single sample gave rise to the 7 T cell receptor beta chains below, sequenced in a study of regulatory dendritic cells for organ transplantation. TCRdb's copy holds only in-frame clones and misses some; the assay was immunoSEQ multiplex PCR. Here the sample spans nearly 5,500 clones, roughly 74% being singletons. The antigens for these receptors are not known. Allogeneic regulatory or mature dendritic cells were co-cultured for 4 to 6 days with CFSE-labeled sorted T cells at 1:10. The sample taken for sequencing was memory CD8+ T cells from blood cultured with regulatory dendritic cells. The subset was: CD45RO+ memory T cells. The receptors come from a human donor in good health.

The rearrangement uses TRBV4-3 and TRBJ2-3; 7 bases agree with TRBD1. The CDR3 runs 19 residues. V shed 3 bases and J 6 bases; nucleotides not matched to a gene: 21. Germline assignment: CDR1 LGHNA and CDR2 YSLEER. As DNA, the CDR3 is TGCGCCAGCAGCCATAGAAATTTAGGACAGGCGGTCTTTAGGGATACGCAGTATTTT. Translated: CASSHRNLGQAVFRDTQYF.

As concerns this clone: Other DNA sequences in this sample translate to the same CDR3. The genes are TRBV6-4 and TRBJ2-3, with TRBD2 identical over 11 bases. The germline CDR1 and CDR2 sequences are MRHNA and SNTAGT. With 0 bases clipped from V and 2 bases from J, the junction kept 1 base outside the gene matches. The CDR3 spans 16 residues. The CDR3 bases are TGTGCCAGCAGTGACTCTAGCGGGGGGGCCACAGATACGCAGTATTTT. Translated, it gives CASSDSSGGATDTQYF.

J is TRBJ2-1 and V is TRBV4-2; no definite D call. With 1 base removed from V and 6 bases from J, the gap between germline ends came to 13 bases. The germline CDR1 and CDR2 sequences are LGHNA and YNFKEQ. This CDR3 is built from 15 residues. CDR3 sequence (DNA): TGTGCCAGCAGCCAAGGGCTAGAAGCTAGCAATGAGCAGTTCTTC. It is translated as CASSQGLEASNEQFF.

This clone was observed a few times. J is TRBJ2-1 and V is TRBV27; D remains unclear. From germline, CDR1 is MNHEY and CDR2 SMNVEV (reference sequence). Trimming pared 5 bases from V and 0 bases from J, leaving 2 bases between. The CDR3 spans 12 residues. CDR3 protein: CASSNSYNEQFF. DNA for the CDR3: TGTGCCAGCAGTAACTCCTACAATGAGCAGTTCTTC.

This chain links TRBV7-8 with TRBJ2-4, with 9 positions matching TRBD1. The V gene end was trimmed by 1 base and the J gene end by 6 bases; junction bases not matched to a gene: 7. The CDR3 is 16 amino acids. The V gene's germline CDR1 is SGHVS and CDR2 FQNEAQ. The CDR3 DNA is TGTGCCAGCAGCTTAGGGGGACAGGGTTTTGGAAACATTCAGTACTTC. Amino acid sequence: CASSLGGQGFGNIQYF.

The V gene is TRBV11-2, the J gene TRBJ1-1; D unresolved. Deletions cut 8 bases from V and 0 bases from J, with 10 bases between. Germline CDR1 and CDR2: SGHAT and FQNNGV. The CDR3 sequence is 13 residues long. CDR3 sequence: CASVLAMNTEAFF. The CDR3 DNA follows: TGTGCCAGCGTCTTGGCCATGAACACTGAAGCTTTCTTT. Looking up the rest from reference TRBV11-2 and TRBJ1-1 gives the full variable domain: EAGVAQSPRYKIIEKRQSVAFWCNPISGHATLYWYQQILGQGPKLLIQFQNNGVVDDSQLPKDRFSAERLKGVDSTLKIQPAKLEDSAVYLCASVLAMNTEAFFGQGTRLTVV.

This clone was recorded only once. The J gene is TRBJ2-5, the V gene TRBV29-1, with D maybe TRBD2 (7 bases). The V end was cut by 4 bases, the J end by 5 bases, with 14 bases between. The CDR3 runs 13 residues. Germline CDR1 SQVTM, CDR2 ANQGSEA. The CDR3 nucleotides read TGCAGCGTTGCGGATGAGGGGGGGGAGACCCAGTACTTC. Encoded protein: CSVADEGGETQYF.